Listed below are T cell receptor beta chains from one sample, sequenced in a study of blood T cell repertoires in COVID-19. The table came from immunoSEQ multiplex PCR; TCRdb's copy has only in-frame clones and leaves some out. This sample has about 370,000 clones, with 80% to 90% found just once. The sample consisted of PBMCs or T cells enriched from blood (not recorded which). The receptors shown here come from a man younger than 35 who had recovered from COVID-19. CDR3s include the opening cysteine and the closing phenylalanine or tryptophan. D genes are given only for firm matches. Clone size appears in some rows only: once, few, many, or a class for an expanded clone.

clone_size	d_call	v_call	j_call	cdr3_aa	cdr3_nt
-	TRBD1	TRBV5-1	TRBJ2-2	CASSLDSLGTGVYGLFF	TGCGCCAGCAGCTTGGATTCATTGGGGACAGGGGTGTATGGGCTGTTTTTT
once	TRBD1	TRBV6-5	TRBJ1-4	CASSYSGTGRPEKLFF	TGTGCCAGCAGTTACTCCGGGACAGGGAGGCCCGAAAAACTGTTTTTT
-	-	TRBV4-2	TRBJ2-3	CASSQDPPASGGGSDTQYF	TGTGCCAGCAGCCAAGATCCCCCCGCTAGCGGTGGGGGCTCGGATACGCAGTATTTT
-	TRBD1	TRBV2	TRBJ2-1	CASSPSDRGIGNEQFF	TGTGCCAGCAGCCCGTCCGACAGGGGGATTGGGAATGAGCAGTTCTTC
-	-	TRBV6-5	TRBJ2-5	CASSYGQPLITQYF	TGTGCCAGCAGTTACGGACAGCCCCTGATTACCCAGTACTTC
-	-	TRBV7-2	TRBJ1-5	CASSHPGTQDFSNQPQHF	TGTGCCAGCAGCCACCCCGGGACACAAGATTTTAGCAATCAGCCCCAGCATTTT
-	TRBD1	TRBV6-5	TRBJ1-2	CASSDTGQGAGYTF	TGTGCCAGCAGCGATACGGGACAGGGTGCTGGCTACACCTTC
-	-	TRBV7-3	TRBJ1-1	CASSPRRTAEAFF	TGTGCCAGCAGCCCCAGGAGGACAGCCGAAGCTTTCTTT
-	-	TRBV6-1	TRBJ2-6	CASSEYPGANVLTF	TGTGCCAGCAGTGAATATCCTGGGGCCAACGTCCTGACTTTC
-	-	TRBV5-1	TRBJ2-3	CASTRGAQGTDTQYF	TGCGCCAGCACCCGAGGGGCGCAGGGGACAGATACGCAGTATTTT
-	TRBD1	TRBV9	TRBJ1-2	CASSDGDRDGYGYTF	TGTGCCAGCAGCGACGGGGACAGGGATGGCTATGGCTACACCTTC
-	-	TRBV3-1/TRBV3-2	TRBJ1-6	CASSQAGALTYNSPLHF	TGTGCCAGCAGCCAGGCGGGGGCGCTTACCTATAATTCACCCCTCCACTTT
-	TRBD2	TRBV18	TRBJ2-7	CASSPPTGGWQYF	TGTGCCAGCTCACCACCCACGGGGGGGTGGCAGTACTTC
-	TRBD1	TRBV9	TRBJ1-3	CASSAGQGGNTIYF	TGTGCCAGCAGCGCAGGACAGGGTGGAAACACCATATATTTT
-	TRBD1	TRBV27	TRBJ2-7	CASSFGRTGTYEQYF	TGTGCCAGCAGTTTTGGCAGGACAGGGACCTACGAGCAGTACTTC